The 21 T cell receptor beta chains presented below share a single source sample, sequenced in a study of T cells in Graves' hyperthyroidism and ophthalmopathy. Amplification of TCR beta CDR3 regions used RNA as the template. The HTBI primer set was used in a first-round RT-PCR of the TCR CDR3. TCRdb used MiXCR to reprocess the multiplex PCR reads, holding one entry per CDR3 protein. The sample holds some 500,000 distinct CDR3 sequences; around 14% are singletons and the top ten take over 15%. Sequenced input: blood. These receptors came from a young woman with Graves' hyperthyroidism.

This clonotype was seen ten or more times. The J gene is TRBJ2-6, the V gene TRBV27, with D possibly TRBD1 on 5 matching bases. The V end lost 5 bases, the J end lost 3 bases, and 11 bases lay between the germline ends. The CDR3 is 15 amino acids. Germline CDR1 and CDR2: MNHEY and SMNVEV (reference sequence). CDR3 nucleotides: TGTGCCAGCAGTAGACAGCCCGATGGGGCCAACGTCCTGACTTTC. Protein: CASSRQPDGANVLTF.

This clonotype occurred a few times. The chain links TRBV29-1 to TRBJ1-5; D unclear. The CDR3 length is 12 residues. With 4 bases removed from V and 3 bases from J, the gap between germline ends came to 7 bases. CDR1 is SQVTM and CDR2 is ANQGSEA in the germline V gene. In nucleotides, the CDR3 is TGCAGCGTTGCAGGTTTCAATCAGCCCCAGCATTTT. This encodes CSVAGFNQPQHF.

This clonotype was recorded at least ten times. The V gene is TRBV6-1, the J gene TRBJ1-1; 8 nucleotides align to TRBD1. Germline V gene data show CDR1 as MNHNS and CDR2 as SASEGT. CDR3 length: 13 residues. Trimming at V came to 7 bases and at J to 5 bases, leaving 6 bases not matched to a gene. DNA of the CDR3: TGTGCCAGCAAAACAGGGGGTTGGACTGAAGCTTTCTTT. Its protein is CASKTGGWTEAFF.

This clonotype was observed many times. V and J are TRBV28 and TRBJ1-3, with no clear D. Germline-derived CDR1 and CDR2 are MDHEN and SYDVKM. CDR3 size: 14 residues. V gave up 8 bases and J gave up 0 bases, with 11 bases separating them. CDR3 sequence reads: CASRFVGSGNTIYF. The CDR3 DNA reads TGTGCCAGCCGATTCGTCGGCTCTGGAAACACCATATATTTT. The entire variable domain, with the rest obtained from reference TRBV28 and TRBJ1-3, is as follows: DVKVTQSSRYLVKRTGEKVFLECVQDMDHENMFWYRQDPGLGLRLIYFSYDVKMKEKGDIPEGYSVSREKKERFSLILESASTNQTSMYLCASRFVGSGNTIYFGEGSWLTVV.

This clonotype was recorded at least ten times. This rearrangement joins TRBV5-1 to TRBJ2-5, with a weak D call TRBD2 (6 bases). Trimming left V 4 bases short and J 5 bases short, with 21 bases between. The CDR3 is 16 amino acids. Germline-derived CDR1 and CDR2 are SGHRS and YFSETQ. The CDR3 region is CASSPREFSGKETQYF. CDR3 nucleotide sequence: TGCGCCAGCAGCCCGAGAGAATTTAGCGGAAAGGAGACCCAGTACTTC.

This clonotype showed up many times. The chain combines TRBV29-1 with TRBJ2-1, with D possibly TRBD2 on 5 matching bases. There are 13 residues in the CDR3. Trimming stripped 8 bases from V and 5 bases from J, with 16 bases between. Germline values: CDR1 SQVTM, CDR2 ANQGSEA. The CDR3 coding sequence is TGCAGCCTTAGAGGGAGAGATGACAATGAGCAGTTCTTC. This translates into CSLRGRDDNEQFF.

This clonotype turned up a few times. The chain combines TRBV2 with TRBJ2-3, with 15 bases identical to TRBD2. Per germline, CDR1 SNHLY and CDR2 FYNNEI. Trimming removed 6 bases from V and 1 base from J; junction bases left unmatched: 5. CDR3 length: 17 amino acids. The CDR3 sequence: CASRGLAGGLGTDTQYF. CDR3 nucleotide sequence: TGTGCCAGCAGAGGACTAGCGGGGGGGTTGGGCACAGATACGCAGTATTTT.

The chain carries TRBV11-2 and TRBJ2-7; the D is unclear. Germline CDR1 SGHAT, CDR2 FQNNGV. The V end lost 2 bases, the J end lost 6 bases, and 14 bases lay between the germline ends. The CDR3 contains 14 residues. This CDR3 is CASSLPPTRFEQYF. In DNA, the CDR3 is TGTGCCAGCAGCTTACCCCCCACACGCTTCGAGCAGTACTTC. The whole variable domain, filled in from reference TRBV11-2 and TRBJ2-7, reads EAGVAQSPRYKIIEKRQSVAFWCNPISGHATLYWYQQILGQGPKLLIQFQNNGVVDDSQLPKDRFSAERLKGVDSTLKIQPAKLEDSAVYLCASSLPPTRFEQYFGPGTRLTVT.

The chain employs TRBV19 and TRBJ2-1, with 8 bases lining up with TRBD2. The J segment lost 6 bases and the V segment lost 3 bases, leaving 4 bases of the junction unmatched. Germline V CDR1 and CDR2: LNHDA, SQIVND (reference sequence). This CDR3 comprises 14 residues. The CDR3 nucleotides are TGTGCCAGTAGTATCCCCAGCGGGAGCAATGAGCAGTTCTTC. It is translated as CASSIPSGSNEQFF. Together with reference TRBV19 and TRBJ2-1, the CDR3 gives the full variable domain: DGGITQSPKYLFRKEGQNVTLSCEQNLNHDAMYWYRQDPGQGLRLIYYSQIVNDFQKGDIAEGYSVSREKKESFPLTVTSAQKNPTAFYLCASSIPSGSNEQFFGPGTRLTVL.

This clonotype was seen ten or more times. This sequence joins TRBV5-1 and TRBJ1-2; TRBD1 is a possible D gene (6 bases). Between the trimmed V and J ends, which lost 0 bases and 6 bases, there was a span of 18 bases. The germline V gene has CDR1 SGHRS and CDR2 YFSETQ. This CDR3 spans 16 amino acids. CDR3 residues: CASSLAPPGDGHGYTF. In nucleotides, the CDR3 is TGCGCCAGCAGCTTGGCCCCTCCAGGGGACGGGCATGGCTACACCTTC.

This clonotype was found many times. This chain joins TRBV30 and TRBJ1-1, with 8 nucleotides matching TRBD1. This CDR3 is 13 amino acids long. With V trimmed by 4 bases and J by 7 bases, 8 bases remained unmatched. Germline CDR1 GTSNPN, CDR2 SVGIG (reference sequence). The CDR3 region is CAWTPLGQGEAFF. For the CDR3, the DNA is TGTGCCTGGACCCCTCTCGGACAGGGTGAAGCTTTCTTT.

This clonotype has a count of ten or more. This chain joins TRBV11-2 and TRBJ1-2, with D perhaps TRBD1 (6 bases). The CDR3 totals 14 residues. Trimming removed 3 bases from V and 8 bases from J, with 16 bases in between. CDR1 SGHAT and CDR2 FQNNGV come from the germline V gene. This chain's CDR3 is CASSFVQGGAGYTF. In DNA form, the CDR3 reads TGTGCCAGCAGCTTCGTACAGGGTGGGGCGGGCTACACCTTC.

The chain recombines TRBV2 with TRBJ2-3; the D gene could be TRBD1 or TRBD2 (6 bases each). The CDR3 is 18 residues long. Trimming pared 4 bases from V and 3 bases from J, leaving 23 bases between. Per the germline V gene, CDR1 is SNHLY and CDR2 is FYNNEI. CDR3 residues: CASSGTEIAGGRTDTQYF. The CDR3 bases are TGTGCCAGCAGTGGGACAGAAATAGCCGGAGGGAGGACAGATACGCAGTATTTT.

This clonotype has ten or more counts. CDR3 amino acids: CAWTGQGAGSPLHF. The CDR3 DNA follows: TGTGCCTGGACCGGACAGGGGGCCGGTTCACCCCTCCACTTT. The chain joins TRBV30 to TRBJ1-6; 11 bases line up with TRBD1. The V gene's germline CDR1 is GTSNPN and CDR2 SVGIG (reference sequence). Losses at the gene ends were 4 bases for V and 9 bases for J; bases not matched to a gene: 5. This CDR3 region has 14 residues.

Ten or more counts support this clonotype. The rearrangement uses TRBV3-1 and TRBJ2-7; TRBD2 agrees at 11 bases. This CDR3 spans 13 amino acids. Germline V gene lookup returns CDR1 LGHDT and CDR2 YNNKEL (reference sequence). The V and J ends lost 4 bases and 7 bases, in that order; junction bases with no gene match: 3. CDR3 amino acids: CASSPRLAGEQYF. CDR3 sequence (DNA): TGTGCCAGCAGCCCCAGACTAGCGGGGGAGCAGTACTTC.

Many counts were recorded for this clonotype. This chain joins TRBV24-1 and TRBJ2-2, with 9 bases fitting TRBD1. Trimming cost V 4 bases and J 5 bases; bases outside gene matches: 7. The CDR3 is made up of 16 amino acids. CDR1 is KGHDR and CDR2 is SFDVKD in the germline V gene. The CDR3 loop reads CATSDARDRATGELFF. CDR3 in DNA: TGTGCCACCAGTGACGCCCGGGACAGGGCAACCGGGGAGCTGTTTTTT.

The V call is TRBV3-1, the J call TRBJ2-7; D ambiguous. Trimming took off 1 base at V and 0 bases at J, with 7 bases between the two ends. The CDR3 covers 14 residues. CDR1 is LGHDT, CDR2 YNNKEL, per germline (reference sequence). Written as DNA, the CDR3 is TGTGCCAGCAGCCAAGTGGTAGGCTCCTACGAGCAGTACGTC. Translated: CASSQVVGSYEQYV.

At least ten counts were recorded for this clonotype. The chain links TRBV3-1 to TRBJ2-1; D is perhaps TRBD2 (6 bases). The V end lost 1 base, the J end lost 15 bases, and 25 bases lay between the germline ends. The CDR3 has 16 residues. The germline CDR1 and CDR2 sequences are LGHDT and YNNKEL (reference sequence). The CDR3 protein is CASSQGYLSGVDDWFF. The CDR3 nucleotides are TGTGCCAGCAGCCAAGGGTACCTTAGCGGCGTTGACGATTGGTTCTTC.

The chain recombines TRBV28 with TRBJ1-5; no clear D gene. The CDR3 consists of 14 residues. The germline V gene has CDR1 MDHEN and CDR2 SYDVKM. Deletions cut 3 bases from V and 0 bases from J, with 6 bases between. The CDR3 loop is CASSFPVSNQPQHF. In nucleotides, the CDR3 is TGTGCCAGCAGTTTCCCAGTTAGCAATCAGCCCCAGCATTTT.

Ten or more counts support this clonotype. The V call is TRBV19, the J call TRBJ2-1; 7 bases are shared with TRBD2. CDR1 is LNHDA, CDR2 SQIVND, per germline (reference sequence). The trim removed 5 bases at V and 10 bases at J, leaving 17 bases unmatched. The CDR3 is 16 amino acids. CDR3 protein: CASSPLFGEGLREQFF. The CDR3 DNA reads as TGTGCCAGTAGTCCCCTTTTCGGGGAGGGCCTTCGGGAGCAGTTCTTC.

This clonotype was seen more than once but under ten times. The rearrangement links TRBV5-6 to TRBJ2-1, with TRBD2 identical over 11 bases. The CDR3 totals 16 residues. J lost 5 bases, V lost 4 bases, and 8 bases had no gene match. Germline CDR1 is SGHDT and CDR2 is YYEEEE. The CDR3 sequence is CASSLLAGGLDNEQFF. In nucleotides, the CDR3 is TGTGCCAGCAGCCTCCTAGCGGGAGGTTTGGACAATGAGCAGTTCTTC.